These 12 T cell receptor beta chains were sequenced from one sample in a study of high-grade serous ovarian cancer treatment subgroups. Tumor samples were obtained before definitive surgery or chemotherapy. The method was immunoSEQ multiplex PCR; TCRdb's version includes in-frame clones alone and lacks a portion of them. The sample carries over 1,500 clones, approximately 61% recorded once. The sequencing sample was made of tumor tissue. The source is a human donor with high-grade serous ovarian cancer.

The chain is built from TRBV10-3 and TRBJ1-4; D unresolved. CDR1 is ENHRY, CDR2 SYGVKD, per germline. The V end was cut by 1 base, the J end by 4 bases, with 1 base between. The CDR3 sequence is 12 residues long. CDR3 region: CAISEFNEKLFF. DNA for the CDR3: TGTGCCATCAGTGAGTTTAATGAAAAACTGTTTTTT.

This chain links TRBV7-9 with TRBJ2-1, with 8 positions matching TRBD1. Trimming removed 5 bases from V and 1 base from J; junction bases left unmatched: 4. Germline V gene data show CDR1 as SEHNR and CDR2 as FQNEAQ (reference sequence). CDR3 length: 15 residues. DNA of the CDR3: TGTGCCAGCAGCCCGGACAGGGTTTCCTACAATGAGCAGTTCTTC. Encoded protein: CASSPDRVSYNEQFF.

The chain combines TRBV15 with TRBJ1-1; D ambiguous. The germline V gene encodes CDR1 LNHNV and CDR2 YYDKDF (reference sequence). The CDR3 has 13 residues. Trimming took off 5 bases at V and 11 bases at J, with 18 bases between the two ends. CDR3 in amino acids: CATSSPESGGAFF. In DNA, the CDR3 is TGTGCCACCAGCTCCCCGGAGTCGGGAGGGGCTTTCTTT.

In its sample, this clone was seen a few times. The chain uses TRBV11-2 and TRBJ1-1, with D perhaps TRBD1 (5 bases). This CDR3 has 18 residues. Trimming stripped 0 bases from V and 3 bases from J, with 20 bases between. CDR1 and CDR2 from the germline V gene are SGHAT and FQNNGV. The CDR3 is CASSLDQGTSPSYTEAFF. Written as DNA, the CDR3 is TGTGCCAGCAGCTTAGATCAGGGTACAAGTCCTTCATACACTGAAGCTTTCTTT. Full variable domain (outside the CDR3, taken from reference TRBV11-2 and TRBJ1-1): EAGVAQSPRYKIIEKRQSVAFWCNPISGHATLYWYQQILGQGPKLLIQFQNNGVVDDSQLPKDRFSAERLKGVDSTLKIQPAKLEDSAVYLCASSLDQGTSPSYTEAFFGQGTRLTVV.

This clone was seen only a few times. This chain joins TRBV11-2 and TRBJ2-7, with D possibly matching TRBD1 (6 bases). The germline V gene has CDR1 SGHAT and CDR2 FQNNGV. V gave up 4 bases and J gave up 7 bases, with 17 bases separating them. This CDR3 comprises 14 residues. This CDR3 reads CASSSRTVPLEQYF. For the CDR3, the DNA is TGTGCCAGCAGCTCCAGGACAGTCCCCCTGGAGCAGTACTTC.

This clone has more than one count but fewer than ten. J is TRBJ2-2 and V is TRBV9, with TRBD2 matching over 11 bases. V dropped 3 bases and J dropped 4; count of bases not matched to a gene: 11. The CDR3 has 18 amino acids. The germline gives CDR1 SGDLS, CDR2 YYNGEE. In DNA form, the CDR3 reads TGTGCCAGCAGCGCCCTAGCGGGGGGAACGGGGGGCACCGGGGAGCTGTTTTTT. Its translation is CASSALAGGTGGTGELFF.

The chain employs TRBV19 and TRBJ1-5, with a possible D match to TRBD1 (5 bases). The germline V gene has CDR1 LNHDA and CDR2 SQIVND (reference sequence). Trimming pared 11 bases from V and 4 bases from J, leaving 6 bases between. The length of the CDR3 is 10 residues. The CDR3 region is CAGGNQPQHF. The CDR3 nucleotides are TGTGCCGGGGGGAATCAGCCCCAGCATTTT.

This clone was detected a few times. J is TRBJ1-5 and V is TRBV28; 8 positions match TRBD1. Trimming took 3 bases from V and 3 from J; bases not matched to a gene: 4. Germline V gives CDR1 MDHEN, CDR2 SYDVKM. The CDR3 has 15 residues. CDR3 in DNA: TGTGCCAGCAGTTTGGACAGGGTTTCCAATCAGCCCCAGCATTTT. This sequence encodes CASSLDRVSNQPQHF.

A note on this clone: In the same sample, other DNA sequences code for this CDR3. The CDR3 DNA sequence: TGCGCCAGCAGCCAAGATGGAGGGACCTACAATGAGCAGTTCTTC. It specifies CASSQDGGTYNEQFF. This chain uses TRBV4-3 with TRBJ2-1; D might be TRBD2 (6 bases). V gave up 0 bases and J gave up 2 bases, with 8 bases separating them. Germline CDR1 and CDR2: LGHNA and YSLEER. The CDR3 extends over 15 amino acids.

V and J are TRBV4-1 and TRBJ2-1, with D perhaps matching TRBD2 (5 bases). CDR1 and CDR2 from the germline V gene are MGHRA and YSYEKL. The CDR3 consists of 16 residues. V gave up 0 bases and J gave up 3 bases, with 12 bases separating them. The CDR3 DNA reads TGCGCCAGCAGCCAAGACCCCAGCGGTAACTACAATGAGCAGTTCTTC. Residues: CASSQDPSGNYNEQFF.

This clone was seen a handful of times. CDR3 protein: CASSLTGDTGELFF. DNA of the CDR3: TGTGCCAGCAGCTTAACGGGGGACACCGGGGAGCTGTTTTTT. This chain joins TRBV7-9 and TRBJ2-2; D perhaps matches TRBD2 (6 bases). Germline V gives CDR1 SEHNR, CDR2 FQNEAQ (reference sequence). The CDR3 spans 14 residues. Trimming pared 2 bases from V and 3 bases from J, leaving 7 bases between.

The chain carries TRBV4-1 and TRBJ1-5, with D hard to call. The CDR3 totals 15 residues. Germline V gene sequence: CDR1 MGHRA, CDR2 YSYEKL. V was cut by 0 bases and J by 4 bases, with 10 bases left in between. CDR3 sequence: CASSQDPGWNQPQHF. The CDR3 nucleotides are TGCGCCAGCAGCCAAGATCCAGGTTGGAATCAGCCCCAGCATTTT.